These 18 T cell receptor beta chains were all obtained from the same sample, sequenced in a study of blood T cell repertoires in COVID-19. Using immunoSEQ multiplex PCR, the repertoire was profiled, and TCRdb retains in-frame clones only, with some absent. This table holds around 35,000 clones, about 88% found once. The sample taken for sequencing was peripheral blood. All receptors come from a man aged 60-69 years with active COVID-19.

The rearrangement links TRBV5-1 to TRBJ2-7, with 7 bases fitting TRBD1. This CDR3 has 14 residues. CDR1 is SGHRS and CDR2 is YFSETQ in the germline V gene. The V gene end was trimmed by 1 base and the J gene end by 2 bases; junction bases not matched to a gene: 3. CDR3 DNA sequence: TGCGCCAGCAGCTTGAGGACAGGACCCTACGAGCAGTACTTC. This sequence encodes CASSLRTGPYEQYF.

CDR3 in amino acids: CASSPSGRAGTGELFF. Written as DNA, the CDR3 is TGTGCCAGCAGCCCAAGCGGGAGGGCCGGCACCGGGGAGCTGTTTTTT. The rearrangement uses TRBV7-9 and TRBJ2-2, with 10 bases that match TRBD2. The CDR3 has 16 amino acids. Germline V gene lookup returns CDR1 SEHNR and CDR2 FQNEAQ (reference sequence). The trim removed 5 bases at V and 4 bases at J, leaving 7 bases unmatched.

The chain uses TRBV6-6 and TRBJ2-6; TRBD1 matches at 8 bases. The CDR3 sequence is 16 residues long. Looked up from germline, CDR1 is MNHNY and CDR2 is SVGAGI (reference sequence). The ends lost 5 bases at V and 0 bases at J; junction bases unmatched: 3. In DNA, the CDR3 is TGTGCCAGCAGTACTACAGGGGGCTCTGGGGCCAACGTCCTGACTTTC. Protein sequence: CASSTTGGSGANVLTF.

This clone was seen more than once but under ten times. V is TRBV20-1 and J is TRBJ1-2, with D possibly being TRBD1 (6 bases). Per germline, CDR1 DFQATT and CDR2 SNEGSKA (reference sequence). This CDR3 has 11 residues. V lost 8 bases and J lost 2, with 9 bases in between. CDR3 residues: CSSTGNYGYTF. DNA for the CDR3: TGCAGTTCAACAGGGAACTATGGCTACACCTTC.

This clone appeared a few times. The chain recombines TRBV6-6 with TRBJ2-7; 9 nucleotides match TRBD2. This CDR3 has 14 residues. Germline CDR1 is MNHNY and CDR2 is SVGAGI (reference sequence). V gave up 5 bases and J gave up 2 bases; unmatched junction bases: 4. The CDR3, as DNA: TGTGCCAGCAGTCATAGCGGGAGTGCCTACGAGCAGTACTTC. Encoded protein: CASSHSGSAYEQYF.

The rearrangement uses TRBV7-3 and TRBJ2-5; TRBD2 might be the D (5 bases). V was clipped by 5 bases and J by 5 bases, with 12 bases between them. The CDR3 sequence is 13 residues long. Germline V lookup: CDR1 SGHTA, CDR2 FQGTGA. CDR3 bases: TGTGCCAGCAGCCTCGACTATTCGGAGACCCAGTACTTC. Protein: CASSLDYSETQYF.

V gene TRBV7-9 combines with J gene TRBJ2-7; 7 bases line up with TRBD2. The CDR3 runs 16 residues. V lost 5 bases to trimming and J lost 0 bases; unmatched junction nucleotides: 10. Germline CDR1 reads SEHNR; CDR2 reads FQNEAQ (reference sequence). This chain's CDR3 is CASSPEGRESSYEQYF. The CDR3 DNA reads TGTGCCAGCAGCCCCGAGGGGCGGGAGAGCTCCTACGAGCAGTACTTC.

The chain uses TRBV7-2 and TRBJ1-2; D is unclear. Germline lookup yields CDR1 SGHTA and CDR2 FQGNSA. The CDR3 runs to 15 residues. The V end was cut by 0 bases, the J end by 2 bases, with 10 bases between. CDR3 in amino acids: CASSLAFGTNYGYTF. The CDR3, as DNA: TGTGCCAGCAGCTTAGCGTTTGGTACAAACTATGGCTACACCTTC.

V usage is TRBV6-6 and J usage is TRBJ1-2; maybe TRBD1 (5 bases). Germline loops: CDR1 MNHNY, CDR2 SVGAGI (reference sequence). The ends were cut back, 6 bases at V and 7 bases at J, with 15 bases in the middle. CDR3 length equals 13 residues. This chain's CDR3 is CASSPYGGGGYTF. The CDR3 DNA is TGTGCCAGCAGCCCGTATGGGGGGGGTGGCTACACCTTC.

This clone came up once. The chain uses TRBV5-1 and TRBJ1-2; D unresolved. The CDR3 loop spans 14 amino acids. Germline CDR1 SGHRS, CDR2 YFSETQ. V was clipped by 1 base and J by 0 bases, with 7 bases between them. The CDR3 is CASSLTGANYGYTF. The CDR3 coding sequence is TGCGCCAGCAGCTTGACTGGAGCTAACTATGGCTACACCTTC.

The chain carries TRBV15 and TRBJ2-7, with D possibly being TRBD2 (6 bases). With 5 bases removed from V and 0 bases from J, the gap between germline ends came to 20 bases. Germline V gives CDR1 LNHNV, CDR2 YYDKDF (reference sequence). This CDR3 spans 17 amino acids. CDR3 DNA sequence: TGTGCCACCAGCTTGGACACGCGGGGCATTTTCTCCTACGAGCAGTACTTC. Residues: CATSLDTRGIFSYEQYF. The full variable domain, completed using reference TRBV15 and TRBJ2-7, is DAMVIQNPRYQVTQFGKPVTLSCSQTLNHNVMYWYQQKSSQAPKLLFHYYDKDFNNEADTPDNFQSRRPNTSFCFLDIRSPGLGDTAMYLCATSLDTRGIFSYEQYFGPGTRLTVT.

Only a few counts were recorded for this clone. The chain is built from TRBV11-2 and TRBJ1-6; 8 bases fit TRBD1. The V and J ends lost 2 bases and 10 bases, in that order; junction bases with no gene match: 7. The CDR3 covers 15 residues. The germline V gene encodes CDR1 SGHAT and CDR2 FQNNGV. This CDR3 is CASSLNSGGYSPLHF. The DNA of the CDR3 is TGTGCCAGCAGCTTAAACTCAGGGGGCTACTCACCCCTCCACTTT.

V and J are TRBV9 and TRBJ2-2; 9 positions agree with TRBD2. CDR1 is SGDLS and CDR2 is YYNGEE in the germline V gene. The V and J ends lost 1 base and 0 bases, in that order; junction bases with no gene match: 4. This CDR3 contains 17 residues. The CDR3 nucleotides are TGTGCCAGCAGCGTACGAGCGGGAGGACCGAACACCGGGGAGCTGTTTTTT. It is translated as CASSVRAGGPNTGELFF.

This chain uses TRBV19 with TRBJ2-7; possibly TRBD1 for D (7 bases). CDR3 length: 13 residues. The germline gives CDR1 LNHDA, CDR2 SQIVND (reference sequence). Trimming shortened V by 5 bases and J by 2 bases, and 10 bases separated the two germline ends. CDR3 in amino acids: CASSAGQTYEQYF. The CDR3 coding sequence is TGTGCCAGTAGTGCGGGACAGACCTACGAGCAGTACTTC.

The V gene is TRBV2, the J gene TRBJ2-2, with D perhaps matching TRBD1 (5 bases). The CDR3 consists of 14 residues. CDR1 SNHLY and CDR2 FYNNEI come from the germline V gene. V was pared by 1 base and J by 4 bases, with 7 bases between. Written as DNA, the CDR3 is TGTGCCAGCAGTGAAGTAAGGGGCACCGGGGAGCTGTTTTTT. Amino acids: CASSEVRGTGELFF.

The V and J genes are TRBV4-1 and TRBJ1-2; 7 nucleotides agree with TRBD1. CDR1 is MGHRA, CDR2 YSYEKL, per germline. The trim removed 0 bases at V and 7 bases at J, leaving 11 bases unmatched. The CDR3 totals 16 residues. In nucleotides, the CDR3 is TGCGCCAGCAGCCAAGATCTTGGCAGGGGGTATATTGGCTACACCTTC. This codes for CASSQDLGRGYIGYTF.

The chain joins TRBV10-3 to TRBJ1-1, with TRBD1 matching 7 bases. The V segment lost 11 bases and the J segment 1 base; nucleotides outside the gene matches: 7. Germline CDR1 and CDR2: ENHRY and SYGVKD. This CDR3 region has 13 residues. CDR3 residues: CAVAGTANTEAFF. In DNA form, the CDR3 reads TGTGCCGTCGCCGGGACAGCGAACACTGAAGCTTTCTTT.

V is TRBV5-1 and J is TRBJ2-2, with 10 bases that match TRBD2. The CDR3 covers 15 residues. V lost 0 bases and J lost 6; bases outside the gene matches: 2. Germline assignment: CDR1 SGHRS and CDR2 YFSETQ. The CDR3 here is CASSLVLAGAGELFF. CDR3 nucleotide sequence: TGCGCCAGCAGCTTGGTGCTAGCGGGGGCCGGGGAGCTGTTTTTT.